This T cell receptor beta chain came from a study of T cells after posttransplantation cyclophosphamide. Overall study results and limits: TRB overlap between skin or GI tissue T cells and blood was limited. Later blood repertoires were often dominated by clones from the donor CD8+ memory compartment.

Sequencing was performed with immunoSEQ multiplex PCR; in TCRdb, only in-frame clones are kept and a portion is missing. This sample comprises 7,000 to 9,000 clones, none seen once only. There are many counts of this clone. Its target is unknown. The CDR3 loop spans 15 amino acids. V trimming: 4 bases; J trimming: 1 base; junction bases outside the gene matches: 3. Looked up from germline, CDR1 is SQVTM and CDR2 is ANQGSEA. Cyclophosphamide on days +3 and +4 followed busulfan-fludarabine conditioning and a marrow graft. The J gene is TRBJ2-3, the V gene TRBV29-1; 12 nucleotides match TRBD2. The input for sequencing was PBMCs, taken after allogeneic stem cell transplant with posttransplant cyclophosphamide. The receptor's source is a young adult male patient who received an allogeneic stem cell transplant from an unrelated donor, was CMV-positive, and had acute and chronic GVHD. Some T cells may originate from the graft donor. In nucleotides, the CDR3 is TGCAGCGTTGGGGGGACTAGCGGGCGCACAGATACGCAGTATTTT. Its protein is CSVGGTSGRTDTQYF.